The 32 T cell receptor beta chains given below trace back to one sample, sequenced in a study of T cells after yellow fever vaccination (dated 2019 in TCRdb). The library was produced with 5' RACE. The listed sequencing device is Illumina HiSeq 2500. TCRdb trimmed the raw reads at Q25, called clones with MiXCR and kept productive beta chains. For every CDR3 protein sequence, its rows merge into one entry that carries the most common genes and DNA. This sample comprises 550,000 to 750,000 distinct CDR3 sequences, about 14% of them detected only once. The ten largest clones take up more than 12% of the sample. The sample's treatment or condition label, decoded: live attenuated yellow fever vaccine strain. This specimen was PBMCs, taken on the day of the yellow fever booster vaccination. The receptor source for this set is a man aged 25 to 40 who received the YFV17D yellow fever vaccine.

The chain employs TRBV12-5 and TRBJ1-5, with D perhaps matching TRBD1 (5 bases). The germline V and J ends were trimmed by 7 bases and 15 bases, with 19 bases remaining between them. This CDR3 comprises 12 residues. Germline assignment: CDR1 LGHNT and CDR2 FRNRAP. The DNA for the CDR3 is TGTGCTAGTGCCCTCACAGGAGCCCGAACGCATTTT. Translated: CASALTGARTHF.

This sequence joins TRBV19 and TRBJ2-7; 14 bases fit TRBD2. V lost 5 bases and J lost 6; bases outside the gene matches: 6. The CDR3 is 15 residues long. Per the germline V gene, CDR1 is LNHDA and CDR2 is SQIVND (reference sequence). CDR3 residues: CASSLGLAGAVEQYF. The CDR3 region has the DNA TGTGCCAGTAGTTTGGGACTAGCGGGGGCGGTCGAGCAGTACTTC.

In this sample, this clonotype turned up a few times. This chain joins TRBV7-2 and TRBJ2-5; TRBD1 is a possible D gene (6 bases). The CDR3 covers 15 residues. V was clipped by 1 base and J by 5 bases, with 14 bases between them. Germline V lookup: CDR1 SGHTA, CDR2 FQGNSA. The CDR3 DNA reads as TGTGCCAGCAGCTTAGGGGGACAAGGTTGGGAGACCCAGTACTTC. It is translated as CASSLGGQGWETQYF.

The genes are TRBV15 and TRBJ2-5; D ambiguous. Trimming pared 3 bases from V and 2 bases from J, leaving 10 bases between. In germline, CDR1 is LNHNV, CDR2 YYDKDF (reference sequence). This CDR3 region has 14 residues. The CDR3 DNA reads TGTGCCACCAGCAGCAACAAGTTTCAAGAGACCCAGTACTTC. Translating it yields CATSSNKFQETQYF.

The chain links TRBV4-3 to TRBJ2-1; 14 bases map to TRBD2. The CDR3 loop spans 18 amino acids. V lost 3 bases and J lost 5; bases outside the gene matches: 9. Germline-derived CDR1 and CDR2 are LGHNA and YSLEER. The CDR3 DNA follows: TGCGCCAGCAGCCAGGGACTAGCGGGAGTGGAGTACGACAATGAGCAGTTCTTC. This translates into CASSQGLAGVEYDNEQFF.

This clonotype was recorded a few times. The chain links TRBV5-1 to TRBJ1-2; D not certain. From germline, CDR1 is SGHRS and CDR2 YFSETQ. This CDR3 is 11 amino acids long. Trimming shortened V by 3 bases and J by 8 bases, and 8 bases separated the two germline ends. The CDR3 nucleotides read TGCGCCAGCAGCTCGGATTGGGGCTACACCTTC. Translation gives CASSSDWGYTF.

This clonotype has just a few counts. J is TRBJ2-2 and V is TRBV20-1; 8 nucleotides align to TRBD2. The CDR3 is made up of 15 amino acids. V lost 3 bases and J lost 8; bases outside the gene matches: 11. Germline values: CDR1 DFQATT, CDR2 SNEGSKA (reference sequence). The CDR3, as DNA: TGCAGTGCTAGGGAGGGACTAGTGACAGGAGGGGAGCTGTTTTTT. Translating it yields CSAREGLVTGGELFF.

The chain combines TRBV29-1 with TRBJ2-7; 9 positions agree with TRBD1. Germline V lookup: CDR1 SQVTM, CDR2 ANQGSEA. This CDR3 is built from 13 residues. V shed 4 bases, J shed 7 bases, and the junction held 8 bases outside the gene matches. CDR3 protein: CSVGGTGLWEQYF. In DNA form, the CDR3 reads TGCAGCGTTGGTGGGACAGGGCTCTGGGAGCAGTACTTC.

The rearrangement joins TRBV7-9 to TRBJ2-7; possibly TRBD1 or TRBD2 for D (5 bases each). Germline loops: CDR1 SEHNR, CDR2 FQNEAQ (reference sequence). This CDR3 spans 17 amino acids. V gave up 5 bases and J gave up 3 bases, with 23 bases separating them. CDR3 sequence: CASSKDRVGPGSYEQYF. The CDR3 region has the DNA TGTGCCAGCAGCAAAGACCGGGTGGGGCCAGGGAGCTACGAGCAGTACTTC.

The chain joins TRBV25-1 to TRBJ2-7, with TRBD2 identical over 9 bases. V was clipped by 3 bases and J by 3 bases; unmatched bases: 6. This CDR3 contains 15 residues. Germline-derived CDR1 and CDR2 are MGHDK and SYGVNS. The CDR3 DNA follows: TGTGCCAGCAGTGATTCAGCGGGAGGCTTCTACGAGCAGTACTTC. As protein: CASSDSAGGFYEQYF.

The chain uses TRBV7-2 and TRBJ2-7; 7 bases fit TRBD1. Germline CDR1 is SGHTA and CDR2 is FQGNSA. V lost 2 bases and J lost 5; bases outside the gene matches: 6. The CDR3 loop spans 14 amino acids. The CDR3 reads CASSLPTGRNEQYF. As DNA, the CDR3 is TGTGCCAGCAGCTTACCGACAGGGCGGAACGAGCAGTACTTC. Full variable domain (remainder filled in from reference TRBV7-2 and TRBJ2-7): GAGVSQSPSNKVTEKGKDVELRCDPISGHTALYWYRQSLGQGLEFLIYFQGNSAPDKSGLPSDRFSAERTGGSVSTLTIQRTQQEDSAVYLCASSLPTGRNEQYFGPGTRLTVT.

This clonotype turned up a few times. The chain employs TRBV4-3 and TRBJ2-1, with 11 bases identical to TRBD2. The germline V gene encodes CDR1 LGHNA and CDR2 YSLEER. The CDR3 length is 16 residues. The junction had 9 bases not matched to a gene; V was cut back by 4 bases and J by 7 bases. CDR3 region: CASSLDLAGGWNEQFF. The DNA of the CDR3 is TGCGCCAGCAGCCTCGACCTAGCGGGAGGTTGGAATGAGCAGTTCTTC.

CDR3 sequence: CAWRPPGLPNTGELFF. CDR3 sequence (DNA): TGTGCCTGGAGGCCCCCGGGACTTCCGAACACCGGGGAGCTGTTTTTT. The J gene is TRBJ2-2, the V gene TRBV30; D possibly corresponds to TRBD2 (6 bases). Germline-derived CDR1 and CDR2 are GTSNPN and SVGIG (reference sequence). The CDR3 is 16 amino acids. V lost 3 bases and J lost 0, with 14 bases in between.

This clonotype was detected a few times. The chain is built from TRBV5-4 and TRBJ2-7, with D maybe TRBD2 (5 bases). The CDR3 runs to 16 residues. Trimming took 0 bases from V and 0 from J, leaving 13 bases between them. The germline gives CDR1 SGHNT, CDR2 YYREEE (reference sequence). This CDR3 reads CASSLGGTRSSYEQYF. The CDR3 DNA is TGTGCCAGCAGCTTGGGGGGAACTAGATCCTCCTACGAGCAGTACTTC.

This chain connects TRBV4-1 to TRBJ2-5; D may be TRBD1 or TRBD2 (5 bases each). Trimming stripped 2 bases from V and 1 base from J, with 11 bases between. CDR1 and CDR2 (germline): MGHRA, YSYEKL. This CDR3 contains 15 residues. The CDR3 DNA sequence: TGCGCCAGCAGCCAAACCGGGACGACCCAAGAGACCCAGTACTTC. Amino acid sequence: CASSQTGTTQETQYF.

The gene calls are TRBV7-6 and TRBJ2-2; 7 bases are shared with TRBD2. Trimming took 5 bases from V and 8 from J; bases not matched to a gene: 11. Per germline, CDR1 SGHVS and CDR2 FNYEAQ. The CDR3 is made up of 15 amino acids. The CDR3 here is CASSPSGVIVGELFF. CDR3 in DNA: TGTGCCAGCAGCCCGAGCGGGGTAATAGTTGGGGAGCTGTTTTTT.

This clonotype was picked up a small number of times. V usage is TRBV15 and J usage is TRBJ2-7; unclear D gene. The CDR3 consists of 15 residues. V lost 0 bases to trimming and J lost 0 bases, with 9 bases between them. Germline V lookup: CDR1 LNHNV, CDR2 YYDKDF (reference sequence). CDR3 sequence reads: CATSRDQARSYEQYF. The DNA of the CDR3 is TGTGCCACCAGCAGAGATCAGGCCCGCTCCTACGAGCAGTACTTC.

This clonotype was counted ten times or more. The V and J genes are TRBV27 and TRBJ1-6; D unclear. The V gene's germline CDR1 is MNHEY and CDR2 SMNVEV (reference sequence). The V and J ends lost 3 bases and 6 bases respectively, with 3 bases between them. CDR3 length: 12 residues. The CDR3 DNA follows: TGTGCCAGCAGTTTCTCTAATTCACCCCTCCACTTT. Amino acids: CASSFSNSPLHF.

The CDR3 sequence: CAIRGDRDSYNEQFF. CDR3 DNA sequence: TGTGCCATCAGGGGAGACAGGGACTCCTACAATGAGCAGTTCTTC. The chain joins TRBV10-3 to TRBJ2-1, with TRBD1 matching over 7 bases. V gave up 6 bases and J gave up 0 bases; unmatched junction bases: 5. The CDR3 consists of 15 residues. Looked up from germline, CDR1 is ENHRY and CDR2 is SYGVKD.

This clonotype has a count of ten or more. The V call is TRBV20-1, the J call TRBJ2-7; either TRBD1 or TRBD2 may fit D (5 bases each). Germline lookup yields CDR1 DFQATT and CDR2 SNEGSKA (reference sequence). Deletions cut 1 base from V and 9 bases from J, with 16 bases between. This CDR3 has 13 residues. CDR3 DNA: TGCAGTGCTAGAGTTTCCCCCGGGGCTAGGCAGTACTTC. The encoded protein is CSARVSPGARQYF.

In this sample, this clonotype turned up a few times. The V gene is TRBV20-1, the J gene TRBJ2-5, with D maybe TRBD2 (5 bases). V was shortened by 2 bases and J by 2 bases, with 18 bases between the two germline ends. Germline CDR1 and CDR2: DFQATT and SNEGSKA (reference sequence). The CDR3 consists of 16 residues. The CDR3 DNA is TGCAGTGCTAGACTGCATGGGTTTCGGGGTCAAGAGACCCAGTACTTC. Translation: CSARLHGFRGQETQYF.

This clonotype was found many times. The DNA for the CDR3 is TGTGCCAGCAGCCAAGACAGCCTGGGGGAGCAGTACTTC. Residues: CASSQDSLGEQYF. The chain joins TRBV14 to TRBJ2-7, with D hard to call. The ends were cut back, 0 bases at V and 7 bases at J, with 10 bases in the middle. Germline loops: CDR1 SGHDN, CDR2 FVKESK. The CDR3 has 13 residues.

This clonotype came up a few times. The chain joins TRBV11-2 to TRBJ1-6, with a weak D call TRBD1 (5 bases). The length of the CDR3 is 15 residues. Germline CDR1 SGHAT, CDR2 FQNNGV. The ends were cut back, 4 bases at V and 6 bases at J, with 13 bases in the middle. The CDR3 nucleotides read TGTGCCAGCAGCTATACCGACAGTCTTAATTCACCCCTCCACTTT. Its translation: CASSYTDSLNSPLHF.

The chain is built from TRBV6-1 and TRBJ1-5, with 7 positions matching TRBD1. V lost 5 bases and J lost 0; bases outside the gene matches: 13. CDR3 size: 18 residues. CDR1 and CDR2 from the germline V gene are MNHNS and SASEGT. The CDR3 DNA reads TGTGCCAGCAGTCTGACCGGGACAGACCCATATAGCAATCAGCCCCAGCATTTT. Protein product: CASSLTGTDPYSNQPQHF.

The chain uses TRBV18 and TRBJ1-2; D gene unclear. The CDR3 runs to 14 residues. Germline CDR1 is KGHSH and CDR2 is LQKENI. The V end lost 3 bases, the J end lost 2 bases, and 10 bases lay between the germline ends. The DNA of the CDR3 is TGTGCCAGCTCACCGGAAAGGCTAAACTATGGCTACACCTTC. Amino acid sequence: CASSPERLNYGYTF.

This clonotype was detected only a few times. The chain combines TRBV21-1 with TRBJ2-7; the table's D call of TRBD1 was not tested on the DNA. TRBV21-1 is listed as a pseudogene. The CDR3 loop spans 14 amino acids. CDR3 DNA: TGTGCCAGCAATAGCACCGCAGGGATTCACGAGCAGTACTTC. This gives the protein CASNSTAGIHEQYF.

The chain links TRBV27 to TRBJ2-5; perhaps TRBD1 as D (6 bases). The ends were cut back, 8 bases at V and 2 bases at J, with 21 bases in the middle. CDR1 is MNHEY, CDR2 SMNVEV, per germline (reference sequence). The CDR3 has 16 amino acids. CDR3 amino acids: CASSPFTRTAQETQYF. Written as DNA, the CDR3 is TGTGCCAGCTCGCCCTTTACCCGGACAGCTCAAGAGACCCAGTACTTC.

This clonotype came up once. The junction differs from germline at one of its ends, possibly a read error. J is TRBJ2-2 and V is TRBV7-9; weak D call: TRBD2 (6 bases). The CDR3 length is 15 residues. Looked up from germline, CDR1 is SEHNR and CDR2 is FQNEAQ (reference sequence). CDR3 loop: CASSFYTSSTGERFF. In DNA, the CDR3 is TGTGCCAGCAGCTTTTACACTAGCAGCACCGGGGAGCGGTTTTTT.

This clonotype was detected a few times. The gene calls are TRBV20-1 and TRBJ2-1, with D possibly matching TRBD2 (6 bases). CDR1 and CDR2 (germline): DFQATT, SNEGSKA (reference sequence). This CDR3 has 17 residues. Trimming stripped 1 base from V and 2 bases from J, with 18 bases between. The CDR3 DNA reads TGCAGTGCTAGAGGGTTAATTGGGGGGAGTCCCTACAATGAGCAGTTCTTC. This encodes CSARGLIGGSPYNEQFF.

This clonotype was seen a handful of times. This sequence joins TRBV28 and TRBJ2-5; no firm D call. The CDR3 has 13 amino acids. Germline V gene sequence: CDR1 MDHEN, CDR2 SYDVKM. The ends were cut back, 4 bases at V and 4 bases at J, with 10 bases in the middle. This chain's CDR3 is CASSWTVRETQYF. The CDR3 DNA is TGTGCCAGCAGTTGGACCGTGAGAGAGACCCAGTACTTC.

The V gene is TRBV20-1, the J gene TRBJ2-3; a weak D match, TRBD2 (6 bases). Germline-derived CDR1 and CDR2 are DFQATT and SNEGSKA (reference sequence). The germline V and J ends were trimmed by 6 bases and 2 bases, with 15 bases remaining between them. CDR3 length: 14 residues. As DNA, the CDR3 is TGCAGTGCCCCTAGCGCGACAATCACAGATACGCAGTATTTT. Its protein is CSAPSATITDTQYF.

J is TRBJ1-4 and V is TRBV6-1, with 7 bases lining up with TRBD1. With 6 bases clipped from V and 8 bases from J, the junction kept 9 bases outside the gene matches. Germline CDR1 is MNHNS and CDR2 is SASEGT. There are 14 residues in the CDR3. The CDR3 bases are TGTGCCAGCAGGATAGGGGGCGCAGGGGAAAAACTGTTTTTT. Its protein is CASRIGGAGEKLFF.